The T cell receptor beta chain under discussion was sequenced for a study of blood T cell repertoires in COVID-19. Study information: The study drew acute and convalescent COVID-19 samples from the United States, Italy and Spain. T cells, B-cell-depleted T cells, or PBMCs provided the cDNA or gDNA that served as material.

In the original workflow: Estimates of nucleated cell counts were drawn from the amplification of reference gene primers. Sequencing was performed with immunoSEQ multiplex PCR; in TCRdb, only in-frame clones are kept and a portion is missing. V and J calls and clone size are copied from that table; D and trimming were computed from the DNA. The profile shows 150,000 to 200,000 clones, approximately 86% of them singletons. From germline, CDR1 is SGHTA and CDR2 FQGTGA. The CDR3 loop spans 14 amino acids. V was cut by 1 base and J by 1 base, with 7 bases left in between. This clone was detected only a few times.

The clonotype was recovered from a man between 50 and 59 years old with active or convalescent COVID-19. The source material was peripheral blood. This rearrangement joins TRBV7-3 to TRBJ1-1; D not certain. This chain's CDR3 is CASSLMAGNTEAFF. The CDR3 DNA sequence: TGTGCCAGCAGCTTAATGGCAGGGAACACTGAAGCTTTCTTT.